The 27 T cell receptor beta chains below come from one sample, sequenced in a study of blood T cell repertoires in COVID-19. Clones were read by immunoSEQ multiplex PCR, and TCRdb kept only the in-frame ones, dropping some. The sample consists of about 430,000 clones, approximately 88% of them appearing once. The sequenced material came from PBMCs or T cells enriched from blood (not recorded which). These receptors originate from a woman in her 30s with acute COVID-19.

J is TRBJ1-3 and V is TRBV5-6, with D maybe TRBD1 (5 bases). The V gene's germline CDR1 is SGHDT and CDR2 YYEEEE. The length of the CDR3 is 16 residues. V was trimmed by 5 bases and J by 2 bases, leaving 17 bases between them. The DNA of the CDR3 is TGTGCCAGCAGTTCTGGGGCCGGCGTTCCTGGAAACACCATATATTTT. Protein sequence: CASSSGAGVPGNTIYF.

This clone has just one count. In DNA form, the CDR3 reads TGTGCCAGCAGGACTAGCGGGGATTACGAGCAGTACTTC. Protein product: CASRTSGDYEQYF. This chain uses TRBV6-5 with TRBJ2-7; 11 bases align to TRBD2. Germline V CDR1 and CDR2: MNHEY, SVGAGI. V was pared by 6 bases and J by 4 bases, with 2 bases of the junction left unmatched. The length of the CDR3 is 13 residues.

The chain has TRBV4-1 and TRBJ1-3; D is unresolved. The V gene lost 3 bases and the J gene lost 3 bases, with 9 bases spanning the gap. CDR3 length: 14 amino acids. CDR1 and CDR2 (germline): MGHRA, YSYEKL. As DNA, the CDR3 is TGCGCCAGCAGCCATGAAGGAGGTGGAAACACCATATATTTT. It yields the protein CASSHEGGGNTIYF.

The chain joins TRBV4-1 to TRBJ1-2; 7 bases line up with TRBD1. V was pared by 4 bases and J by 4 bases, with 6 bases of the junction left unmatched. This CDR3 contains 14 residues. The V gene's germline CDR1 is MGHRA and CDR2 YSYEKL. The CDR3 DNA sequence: TGCGCCAGCAGCCCCCGGGACAGCCCCTATGGCTACACCTTC. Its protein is CASSPRDSPYGYTF.

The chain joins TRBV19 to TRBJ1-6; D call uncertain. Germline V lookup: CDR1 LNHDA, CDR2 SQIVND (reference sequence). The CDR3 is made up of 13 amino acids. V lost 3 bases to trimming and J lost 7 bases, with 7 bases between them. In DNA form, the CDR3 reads TGTGCCAGTAGTATCGGAGTAAATTCACCCCTCCACTTT. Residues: CASSIGVNSPLHF.

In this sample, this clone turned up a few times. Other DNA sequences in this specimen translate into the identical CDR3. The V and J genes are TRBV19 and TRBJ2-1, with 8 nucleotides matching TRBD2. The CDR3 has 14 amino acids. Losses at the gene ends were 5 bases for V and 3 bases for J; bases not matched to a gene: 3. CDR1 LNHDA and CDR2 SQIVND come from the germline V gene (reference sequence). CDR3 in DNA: TGTGCCAGTAGTTCGGGGGGGGACTACAATGAGCAGTTCTTC. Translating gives CASSSGGDYNEQFF.

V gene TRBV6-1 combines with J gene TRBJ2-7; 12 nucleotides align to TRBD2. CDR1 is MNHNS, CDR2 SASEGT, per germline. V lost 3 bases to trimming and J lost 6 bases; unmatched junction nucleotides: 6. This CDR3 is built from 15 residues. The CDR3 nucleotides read TGTGCCAGCAGTGAGAGGACTAGCGGGGAGGCCGAGCAGTACTTC. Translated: CASSERTSGEAEQYF.

The CDR3 here is CASSQGQAAYTF. CDR3 nucleotides: TGCGCCAGCAGCCAAGGACAGGCAGCGTACACCTTC. V is TRBV5-1 and J is TRBJ1-2; 7 nucleotides match TRBD1. CDR3 size: 12 residues. The J segment lost 11 bases and the V segment lost 4 bases, leaving 8 bases of the junction unmatched. CDR1 and CDR2 (germline): SGHRS, YFSETQ. The whole variable domain, remainder taken from reference TRBV5-1 and TRBJ1-2, is KAGVTQTPRYLIKTRGQQVTLSCSPISGHRSVSWYQQTPGQGLQFLFEYFSETQRNKGNFPGRFSGRQFSNSRSEMNVSTLELGDSALYLCASSQGQAAYTFGSGTRLTVV.

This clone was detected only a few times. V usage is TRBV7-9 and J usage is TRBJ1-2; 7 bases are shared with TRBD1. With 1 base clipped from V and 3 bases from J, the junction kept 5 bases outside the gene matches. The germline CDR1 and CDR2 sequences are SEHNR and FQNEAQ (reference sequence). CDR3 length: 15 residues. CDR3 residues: CASSLDRGLDYGYTF. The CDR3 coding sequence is TGTGCCAGCAGCTTAGATAGGGGGCTGGACTATGGCTACACCTTC.

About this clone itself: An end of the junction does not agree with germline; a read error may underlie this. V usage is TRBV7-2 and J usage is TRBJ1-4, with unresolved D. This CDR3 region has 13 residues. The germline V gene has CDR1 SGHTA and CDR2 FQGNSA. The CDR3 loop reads CASSLDHYEKLFF. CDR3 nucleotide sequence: TGTGCCAGCAGTTTAGATCATTATGAAAAACTGTTTTTT.

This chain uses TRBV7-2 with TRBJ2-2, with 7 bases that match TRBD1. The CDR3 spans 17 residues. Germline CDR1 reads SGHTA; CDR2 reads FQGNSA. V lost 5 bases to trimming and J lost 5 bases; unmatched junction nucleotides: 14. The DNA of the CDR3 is TGTGCCAGCAGCGCATCCGACAGGGCCTGGGGGACCGGGGAGCTGTTTTTT. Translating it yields CASSASDRAWGTGELFF.

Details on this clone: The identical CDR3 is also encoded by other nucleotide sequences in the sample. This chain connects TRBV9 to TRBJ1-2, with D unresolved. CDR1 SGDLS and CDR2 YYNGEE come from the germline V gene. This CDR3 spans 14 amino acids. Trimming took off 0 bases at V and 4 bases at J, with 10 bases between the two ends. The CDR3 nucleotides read TGTGCCAGCAGCGTAGGCGGTCTTGGCTATGGCTACACCTTC. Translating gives CASSVGGLGYGYTF.

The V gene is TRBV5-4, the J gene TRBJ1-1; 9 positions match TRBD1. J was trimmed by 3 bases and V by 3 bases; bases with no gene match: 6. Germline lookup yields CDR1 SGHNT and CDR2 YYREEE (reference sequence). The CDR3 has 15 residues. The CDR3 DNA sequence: TGTGCCAGCAGCTACGGGACAGGGAGAGACACTGAAGCTTTCTTT. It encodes CASSYGTGRDTEAFF.

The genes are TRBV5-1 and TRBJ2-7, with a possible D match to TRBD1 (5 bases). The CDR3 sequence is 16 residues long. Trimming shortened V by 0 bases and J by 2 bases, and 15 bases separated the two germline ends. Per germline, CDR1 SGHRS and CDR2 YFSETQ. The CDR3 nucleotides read TGCGCCAGCAGCTTGGTCGTGGGGCCTACGACCTACGAGCAGTACTTC. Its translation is CASSLVVGPTTYEQYF.

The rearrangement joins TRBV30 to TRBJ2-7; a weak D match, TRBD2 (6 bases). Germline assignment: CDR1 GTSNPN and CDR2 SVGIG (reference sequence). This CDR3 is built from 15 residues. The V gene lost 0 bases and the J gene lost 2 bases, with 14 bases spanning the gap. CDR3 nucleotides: TGTGCCTGGAGTGTAGTGATTAGCGGCACCTACGAGCAGTACTTC. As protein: CAWSVVISGTYEQYF.

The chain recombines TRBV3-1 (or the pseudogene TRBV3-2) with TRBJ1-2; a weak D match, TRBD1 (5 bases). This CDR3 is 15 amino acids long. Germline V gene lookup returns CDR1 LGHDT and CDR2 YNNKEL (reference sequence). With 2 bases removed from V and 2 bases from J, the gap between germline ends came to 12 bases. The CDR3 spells CASSQRQLNNYGYTF. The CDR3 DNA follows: TGTGCCAGCAGCCAAAGACAGCTTAACAACTATGGCTACACCTTC.

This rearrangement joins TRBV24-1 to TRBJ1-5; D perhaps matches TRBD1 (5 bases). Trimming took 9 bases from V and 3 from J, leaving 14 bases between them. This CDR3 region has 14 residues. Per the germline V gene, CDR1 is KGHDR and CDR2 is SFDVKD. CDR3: CATLCQGNNQPQHF. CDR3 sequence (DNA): TGTGCCACCCTATGTCAGGGAAACAATCAGCCCCAGCATTTT.

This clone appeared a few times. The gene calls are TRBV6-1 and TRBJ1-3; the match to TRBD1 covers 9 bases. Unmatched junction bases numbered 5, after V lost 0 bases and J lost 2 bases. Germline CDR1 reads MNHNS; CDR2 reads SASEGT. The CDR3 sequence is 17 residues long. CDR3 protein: CASSEALGQGTGNTIYF. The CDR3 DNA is TGTGCCAGCAGTGAAGCTTTGGGACAGGGTACTGGAAACACCATATATTTT.

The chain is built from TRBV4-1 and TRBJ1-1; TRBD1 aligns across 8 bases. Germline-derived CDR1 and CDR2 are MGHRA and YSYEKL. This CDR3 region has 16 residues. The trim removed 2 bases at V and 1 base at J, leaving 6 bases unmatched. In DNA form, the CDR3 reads TGCGCCAGCAGCCAACCCGACGGGACAGGGAACACTGAAGCTTTCTTT. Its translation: CASSQPDGTGNTEAFF.

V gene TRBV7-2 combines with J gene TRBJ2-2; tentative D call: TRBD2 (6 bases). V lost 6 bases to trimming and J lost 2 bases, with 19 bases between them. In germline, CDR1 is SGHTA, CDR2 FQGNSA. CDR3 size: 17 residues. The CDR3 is CASRIVGLKINTGELFF. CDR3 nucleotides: TGTGCCAGCAGAATAGTGGGACTTAAAATAAACACCGGGGAGCTGTTTTTT. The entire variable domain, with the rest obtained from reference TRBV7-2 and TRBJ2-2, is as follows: GAGVSQSPSNKVTEKGKDVELRCDPISGHTALYWYRQSLGQGLEFLIYFQGNSAPDKSGLPSDRFSAERTGGSVSTLTIQRTQQEDSAVYLCASRIVGLKINTGELFFGEGSRLTVL.

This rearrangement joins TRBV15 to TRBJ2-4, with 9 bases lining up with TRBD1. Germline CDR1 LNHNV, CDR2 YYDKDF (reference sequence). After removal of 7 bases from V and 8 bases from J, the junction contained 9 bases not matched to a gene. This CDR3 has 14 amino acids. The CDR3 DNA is TGTGCCACCACGGACCGGGACAGGGTCGACATTCAGTACTTC. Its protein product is CATTDRDRVDIQYF. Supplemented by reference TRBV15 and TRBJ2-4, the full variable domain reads DAMVIQNPRYQVTQFGKPVTLSCSQTLNHNVMYWYQQKSSQAPKLLFHYYDKDFNNEADTPDNFQSRRPNTSFCFLDIRSPGLGDTAMYLCATTDRDRVDIQYFGAGTRLSVL.

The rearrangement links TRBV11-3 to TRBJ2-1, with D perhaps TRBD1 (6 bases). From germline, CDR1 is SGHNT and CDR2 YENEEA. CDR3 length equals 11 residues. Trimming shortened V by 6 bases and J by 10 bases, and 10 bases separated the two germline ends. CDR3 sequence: CASSSDREQFF. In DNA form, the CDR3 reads TGTGCCAGCAGTTCAGACAGGGAGCAGTTCTTC. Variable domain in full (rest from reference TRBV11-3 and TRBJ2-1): EAGVVQSPRYKIIEKKQPVAFWCNPISGHNTLYWYLQNLGQGPELLIRYENEEAVDDSQLPKDRFSAERLKGVDSTLKIQPAELGDSAVYLCASSSDREQFFGPGTRLTVL.

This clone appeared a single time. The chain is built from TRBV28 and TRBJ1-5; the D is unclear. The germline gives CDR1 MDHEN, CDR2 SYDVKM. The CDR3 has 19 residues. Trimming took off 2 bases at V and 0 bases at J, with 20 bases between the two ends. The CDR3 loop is CASSLRRLAAAYSNQPQHF. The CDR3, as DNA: TGTGCCAGCAGTTTAAGGCGGCTCGCGGCGGCATATAGCAATCAGCCCCAGCATTTT. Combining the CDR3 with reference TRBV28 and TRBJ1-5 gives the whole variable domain DVKVTQSSRYLVKRTGEKVFLECVQDMDHENMFWYRQDPGLGLRLIYFSYDVKMKEKGDIPEGYSVSREKKERFSLILESASTNQTSMYLCASSLRRLAAAYSNQPQHFGDGTRLSIL.

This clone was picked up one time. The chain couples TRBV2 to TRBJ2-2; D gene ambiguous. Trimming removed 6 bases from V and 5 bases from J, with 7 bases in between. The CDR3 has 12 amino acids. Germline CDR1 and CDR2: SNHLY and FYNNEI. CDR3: CASREETGELFF. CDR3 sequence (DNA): TGTGCCAGCAGAGAGGAAACCGGGGAGCTGTTTTTT.

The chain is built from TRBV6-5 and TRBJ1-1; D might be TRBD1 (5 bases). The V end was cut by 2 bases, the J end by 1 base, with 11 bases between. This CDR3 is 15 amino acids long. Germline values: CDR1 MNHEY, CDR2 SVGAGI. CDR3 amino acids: CASSYAKGANTEAFF. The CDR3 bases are TGTGCCAGCAGTTACGCTAAAGGGGCGAACACTGAAGCTTTCTTT.

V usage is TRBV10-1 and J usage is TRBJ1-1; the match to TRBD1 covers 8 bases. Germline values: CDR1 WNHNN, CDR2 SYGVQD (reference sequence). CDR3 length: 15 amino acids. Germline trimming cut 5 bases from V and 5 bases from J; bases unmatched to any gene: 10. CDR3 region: CASSPDRVLGTEAFF. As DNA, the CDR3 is TGCGCCAGCAGTCCGGACAGGGTGCTTGGGACTGAAGCTTTCTTT.

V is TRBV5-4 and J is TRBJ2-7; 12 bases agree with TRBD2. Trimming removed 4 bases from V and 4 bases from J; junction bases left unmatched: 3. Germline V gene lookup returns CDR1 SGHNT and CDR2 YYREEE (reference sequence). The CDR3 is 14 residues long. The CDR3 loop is CASSRTSGKYEQYF. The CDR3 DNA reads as TGTGCCAGCAGCCGGACTAGCGGGAAGTACGAGCAGTACTTC.